The rows below give T cell receptor beta chains drawn from one sample of a study of cytomegalovirus exposure and HLA in healthy donors. Profiling relied on immunoSEQ multiplex PCR, and the TCRdb table lists in-frame clones only, not all of them. Seen here are about 110,000 clones, around 73% observed once, and the top ten hold under 1.5%. The sample taken for sequencing was PBMCs. These receptors were collected from a man aged 25-45 years in good health and CMV-seronegative. The CDR3 runs from the conserved cysteine through the conserved F or W. Fields, in order: V gene, clone size, D gene, J gene, CDR3 DNA, CDR3 protein. The D gene is left open where the match is weak. Clone size is stated in some rows and not others, as once, few, many or a class when expanded.

>TRBV4-1|.|TRBD1|TRBJ2-7
TGCGCCAGCAGCCAAACCGGGACAGGGGGCGGTGAGCAGTACTTC
CASSQTGTGGGEQYF
>TRBV27|.|.|TRBJ2-7
TGTGCCAGCAGTTTCCAGTTCCGGGGGTACTACGAGCAGTACTTC
CASSFQFRGYYEQYF
>TRBV7-6|few|TRBD1|TRBJ2-7
TGTGCCAGCAGCGTGGGACAGGGTGACTACGAGCAGTACTTC
CASSVGQGDYEQYF
>TRBV18|.|.|TRBJ2-5
TGTGCCAGCTCACGGGGACTTCAAGAGACCCAGTACTTC
CASSRGLQETQYF
>TRBV7-7|once|TRBD2|TRBJ2-1
TGTGCCAGCAGCACCCGACTAGCGGGAGATTTGTTCTTC
CASSTRLAGDLFF
>TRBV7-2|.|TRBD1|TRBJ2-1
TGTGCCAGCAGCGTCCGGGACAGGGGTTACAATGAGCAGTTCTTC
CASSVRDRGYNEQFF
>TRBV7-9|.|TRBD1|TRBJ1-2
TGTGCCAGCAGCCCCACCCCAGGGACCGGGACAGGGGTTAACTATGGCTACACCTTC
CASSPTPGTGTGVNYGYTF
>TRBV5-6|.|TRBD1|TRBJ2-1
TGTGCCAGCAGCTACGGGACAGGGAAGAATGAGCAGTTCTTC
CASSYGTGKNEQFF
>TRBV7-8|few|.|TRBJ2-1
TGTGCCAGCAGCCTCGGGACACCCAGCTCCTACAATGAGCAGTTCTTC
CASSLGTPSSYNEQFF
>TRBV19|.|.|TRBJ2-7
TGTGCCAGTAGTGAAGGAGGGACCTACGAGCAGTACTTC
CASSEGGTYEQYF
>TRBV6-1|.|TRBD1|TRBJ1-2
TGTGCCGGCAGCCGGGGACAGAACTATGGCTACACCTTC
CAGSRGQNYGYTF
>TRBV4-3|few|TRBD1|TRBJ2-5
TGCGCCAGCAGCCAAGGGGACAGGCAAGGGGAGACCCAGTACTTC
CASSQGDRQGETQYF
>TRBV19|once|TRBD2|TRBJ2-3
TGTGCCAGTAGTGAGGGACTAGCGGATAACACAGATACGCAGTATTTT
CASSEGLADNTDTQYF
>TRBV25-1|.|.|TRBJ1-5
TGTGCCAGCAGTGAATGGATAGAGGCCCCGAGTTATCAGCCCCAGCATTTT
CASSEWIEAPSYQPQHF